The present T cell receptor (beta chain) was sequenced within a study of Ad26.COV2.S vaccination and SARS-CoV-2 variants (dated by TCRdb to the early 2020s). Study-wide context: Donors in the vaccine arm were drawn from COV1001, a phase I-IIa trial of Ad26.COV2.S in healthy adults that was multicentre, randomized, double-blind and placebo-controlled. Ad26.COV2.S was given intramuscularly at 5x10^10 or 1x10^11 viral particles, as a single shot or as two shots 56 days apart. TCRbeta repertoire sequencing was used to assess the specificity and breadth of SARS-CoV-2-reactive T cell receptors after Ad26.COV2.S vaccination. The TCR-sequenced set comprised about 32 samples: about 19 Ad26.COV2.S vaccine recipients, 5 placebo recipients and 8 SARS-CoV-2 convalescent individuals. Participants in the trial were split at random into five groups of five each, receiving low-dose or high-dose Ad26.COV2.S once or twice, or else placebo on both occasions. Blinding of investigators to trial group allocation was maintained during experiments and outcome assessment. Study-level results and caveats: Non-spike TCR breadth was comparable between vaccine and placebo recipients, consistent with the vaccine containing only spike. Comparing responses between vaccine doses or regimens was not something the study was powered to do. The authors noted that total T cell responses may have been underestimated by the TCR breadth and depth analyses. After vaccination, substantial breadth of spike-specific CD8+ and CD4+ T cell responses was reported. Higher spike-specific TCR breadth was observed in Ad26.COV2.S recipients than in placebo recipients (P = 0.0014).

V is shortened by 0 bases, J by 5 bases, and the region joining them spans 11 bases. According to the germline V gene, CDR1 reads MNHEY and CDR2 reads SVGAGI. Spanning cysteine to phenylalanine, the CDR3 consists of 14 amino acids. Only the CDR3 DNA stays, 42 bases, in frame from base 1. The treatment or condition label, read with the paper, signifies: about 20 received Ad26.COV2.S at low or high dose, single or two shots; 5 received placebo; per-sample allocation not given. For vaccine and placebo recipients, repertoires were sequenced using samples collected on day 63 after the first injection. Cohort 1b enrolled about two dozen adults aged 18-55 years at a single site in Boston, USA, between 29 July and 7 August 2020. As a vaccine, Ad26.COV2.S was a replication-incompetent adenovirus type 26 vector that expressed a prefusion-stabilized SARS-CoV-2 spike protein derived from the original Wuhan strain.

The immunoSEQ Assay was the method used to sequence TCRbeta CDR3 regions. After extraction, genomic DNA underwent amplification by bias-controlled multiplex PCR, followed by high-throughput sequencing. On the study's bioinformatics: Collapsing and filtering of sequences were performed to quantify the absolute abundance of each unique TCRbeta CDR3 region. T cell fraction was estimated by normalizing TCRbeta template counts to usable DNA, with usable DNA measured through amplification of reference genes found in all nucleated cells. Repertoire TCRs were annotated as SARS-CoV-2-specific by exact matching of V gene, CDR3 amino acid sequence and J gene to a known reactive TCR set. The reference SARS-CoV-2 TCR set was derived from MIRA and filtered for enrichment in COVID-19-positive ImmuneCODE repertoires, a step that removed public or cross-reactive TCRs. Using the MIRA antigens, annotated TCRs were further analysed by specific ORF or by position within an ORF. Breadth was defined as annotated unique rearrangements over total unique productive rearrangements; depth was the summed frequency of those rearrangements. Two-sided Wilcoxon rank-sum tests were used to compare TCR breadth between groups. TCRdb's version of the immuneACCESS table is confined to in-frame rearrangements and falls short of the full clone set. An unresolved V gene accounts for under half of the shortfall where checked; the remainder is of unknown origin. Clone size and the V and J calls come from that table; the DNA yielded D and trimming. In all, the sample holds around 450,000 clones, and approximately 92% of those were seen once. 9% to 15% of the sample lies in the top ten.

Notes on this clone: The antigen it recognizes is unknown. No much larger clone is present one base from it, and per-base qualities are unavailable.

This receptor chain uses TRBV6-5 and TRBJ2-7; the D element might be TRBD1 or TRBD2, as each aligns at 6 bases. Material: peripheral blood, obtained in a trial of Ad26.COV2.S vaccine versus placebo. The sequence came from a person between 18 and 65 years old who received the Ad26.COV2.S COVID-19 vaccine or a placebo. The base sequence is TGTGCCAGCAGTTACTCATCGGGGGCCCACGAGCAGTACTTC. It is translated as CASSYSSGAHEQYF.